This T cell receptor (beta chain) was captured in a study of blood T cell repertoires in COVID-19. The CDR3 is 13 amino acids. V shed 6 bases and J shed 3 bases, with 11 bases lying between them. Germline V gene data show CDR1 as SNHLY and CDR2 as FYNNEI. TCRdb's table, derived via immunoSEQ multiplex PCR, lists solely in-frame clones and lacks some. The data show 25,000 to 40,000 clones, more than 70% seen once. The sequence was collected from a human donor with active COVID-19. The donor label of this sample is uncertain. The sequenced material came from peripheral blood. V is TRBV2 and J is TRBJ2-5, with D perhaps matching TRBD2 (6 bases). The CDR3 region is CASRVGTEETQYF. CDR3 nucleotide sequence: TGTGCCAGCAGGGTAGGGACTGAAGAGACCCAGTACTTC. The entire variable domain, with the rest obtained from reference TRBV2 and TRBJ2-5, is as follows: EPEVTQTPSHQVTQMGQEVILRCVPISNHLYFYWYRQILGQKVEFLVSFYNNEISEKSEIFDDQFSVERPDGSNFTLKIRSTKLEDSAMYFCASRVGTEETQYFGPGTRLLVL.